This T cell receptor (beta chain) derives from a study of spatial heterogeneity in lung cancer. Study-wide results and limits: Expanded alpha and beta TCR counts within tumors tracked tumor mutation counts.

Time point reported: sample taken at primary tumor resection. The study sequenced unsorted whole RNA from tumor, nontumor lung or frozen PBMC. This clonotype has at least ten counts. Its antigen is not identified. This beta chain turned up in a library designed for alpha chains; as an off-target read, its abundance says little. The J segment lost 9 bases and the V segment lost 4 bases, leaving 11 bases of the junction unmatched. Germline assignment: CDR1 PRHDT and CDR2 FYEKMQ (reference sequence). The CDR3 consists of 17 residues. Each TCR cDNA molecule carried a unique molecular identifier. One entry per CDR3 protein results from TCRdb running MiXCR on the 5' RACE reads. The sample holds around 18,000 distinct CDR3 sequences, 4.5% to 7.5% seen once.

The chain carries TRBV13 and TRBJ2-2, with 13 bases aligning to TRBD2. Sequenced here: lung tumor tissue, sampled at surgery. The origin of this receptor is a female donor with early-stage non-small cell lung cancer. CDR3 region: CASSSQKGLAGDRELFF. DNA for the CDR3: TGTGCCAGCAGCTCCCAAAAAGGACTAGCGGGAGACCGGGAGCTGTTTTTT.